A selection of T cell receptor beta chains follows, all from one sample in a study of T cell responses to AZD1222 COVID-19 vaccine. Data came from immunoSEQ multiplex PCR; TCRdb stores just in-frame clones and leaves some out. The table has fewer than 150,000 clones, approximately 90% seen once. Sequenced material: peripheral blood, taken on day 0 of AZD1222 vaccination. These receptor sequences come from an adult in good health. The CDR3 runs from the conserved cysteine through the conserved F or W. D genes are given only for firm matches. Size is stated for part of the rows, as once, few or many counts, or as a class when the clone is expanded.

J,D,V,size,CDR3,DNA
TRBJ1-1,.,TRBV3-1/TRBV3-2,.,CASRDTGYTEAFF,TGTGCCAGCAGGGACACCGGTTACACTGAAGCTTTCTTT
TRBJ2-5,TRBD2,TRBV27,.,CASRLAGSQETQYF,TGTGCCAGCAGACTAGCGGGGAGCCAAGAGACCCAGTACTTC
TRBJ1-5,.,TRBV21-1,.,CASSKGGRGGDNQPQHF,TGTGCCAGCAGCAAAGGGGGGCGGGGTGGGGATAATCAGCCCCAGCATTTT
TRBJ1-4,TRBD1,TRBV10-3,.,CAISESGGSNEKLFF,TGTGCCATCAGTGAGTCAGGGGGCTCGAATGAAAAACTGTTTTTT
TRBJ1-3,.,TRBV4-1,.,CASSQDRGTGNTIYF,TGCGCCAGCAGCCAAGATCGAGGGACCGGGAACACCATATATTTT
TRBJ1-5,.,TRBV28,.,CASSNTNQPQHF,TGTGCCAGCTCGAACACTAATCAGCCCCAGCATTTT
TRBJ1-1,.,TRBV20-1,.,CSASLREMNTEAFF,TGCAGTGCTAGTTTAAGGGAGATGAACACTGAAGCTTTCTTT
TRBJ2-6,.,TRBV6-5,.,CASKGTSSGANVLTF,TGTGCCAGCAAAGGGACTTCCTCTGGGGCCAACGTCCTGACTTTC
TRBJ2-7,TRBD1,TRBV6-1,.,CASSDGQGVYEQYF,TGTGCCAGCAGTGACGGACAGGGGGTCTACGAGCAGTACTTC
TRBJ1-3,.,TRBV6-1,.,CASCERLGNTIYF,TGTGCCAGCTGTGAACGGCTTGGAAACACCATATATTTT
TRBJ2-3,TRBD2,TRBV5-1,once,CASSLVLAGGTDTQYF,TGCGCCAGCAGCTTGGTACTAGCGGGGGGCACAGATACGCAGTATTTT
TRBJ2-7,TRBD1,TRBV28,.,CASSRDRRTYEQYF,TGTGCCAGCAGTCGGGACAGGCGAACCTACGAGCAGTACTTC
TRBJ2-3,TRBD1,TRBV9,.,CASNRGDADTQYF,TGTGCCAGCAACAGGGGAGATGCAGATACGCAGTATTTT
TRBJ1-2,.,TRBV24-1,.,CATSDRERRGYTF,TGTGCCACCAGTGACAGGGAGAGGAGAGGCTACACCTTC
TRBJ1-2,TRBD1,TRBV5-5,.,CASSLGTGSDGYTF,TGTGCCAGCAGCTTGGGGACAGGGTCTGATGGCTACACCTTC
TRBJ2-7,.,TRBV4-3,.,CASSQVAGTQYEQYF,TGCGCCAGCAGCCAAGTAGCAGGAACCCAATACGAGCAGTACTTC
TRBJ2-1,TRBD1,TRBV12-3/TRBV12-4,.,CASRGTVYNEQFF,TGTGCCAGCAGGGGGACAGTGTACAATGAGCAGTTCTTC
TRBJ1-4,TRBD1,TRBV10-1,.,CASSERHGGQENEKLFF,TGCGCCAGCAGTGAGCGACACGGGGGACAGGAAAATGAAAAACTGTTTTTT
TRBJ1-6,.,TRBV9,.,CASSVAWGLNSPLHF,TGTGCCAGCAGCGTAGCCTGGGGGCTTAACTCACCCCTCCACTTT
TRBJ1-2,.,TRBV19,.,CASSYAGSTFGRQHGYTF,TGTGCCAGTAGTTATGCAGGGTCAACTTTTGGACGCCAGCATGGCTACACCTTC
TRBJ2-5,TRBD2,TRBV13,.,CASSLGLSPRETQYF,TGTGCCAGCAGCTTGGGACTATCCCCAAGGGAGACCCAGTACTTC
TRBJ2-3,TRBD2,TRBV7-2,.,CASSLGEFSGEIDTQYF,TGTGCCAGCAGCTTAGGGGAATTTAGCGGGGAAATAGATACGCAGTATTTT
TRBJ1-1,TRBD1,TRBV12-5,.,CASGHGQGLNTEAFF,TGTGCTAGTGGTCATGGACAGGGCTTGAACACTGAAGCTTTCTTT
TRBJ1-3,.,TRBV3-1/TRBV3-2,.,CASSRDRGGGNTIYF,TGTGCCAGCAGCCGGGATCGGGGAGGTGGAAACACCATATATTTT
TRBJ2-7,.,TRBV5-1,.,CASSLVPGRVYEQYF,TGCGCCAGCAGCTTGGTACCGGGACGGGTCTACGAGCAGTACTTC
TRBJ1-4,TRBD1,TRBV28,.,CASSTGTGENEKLFF,TGTGCCAGCAGTACTGGGACAGGCGAGAATGAAAAACTGTTTTTT
TRBJ2-3,TRBD2,TRBV7-8,once,CASSLAGAGVTDTQYF,TGTGCCAGCAGCTTAGCAGGAGCGGGGGTCACAGATACGCAGTATTTT
TRBJ1-4,TRBD1,TRBV28,.,CASSSTGFPNEKLFF,TGTGCCAGCAGTTCGACAGGGTTCCCTAATGAAAAACTGTTTTTT
TRBJ2-5,TRBD2,TRBV9,few,CASSVLAGGETQYF,TGTGCCAGCAGCGTACTAGCGGGTGGAGAGACCCAGTACTTC
TRBJ2-3,.,TRBV27,.,CASSFPTGGTDTQYF,TGTGCCAGCAGTTTCCCCACGGGGGGCACAGATACGCAGTATTTT
TRBJ1-1,TRBD1,TRBV9,.,CASSEMTGALPKYNTEAFF,TGTGCCAGCAGCGAAATGACAGGGGCGCTGCCCAAATATAACACTGAAGCTTTCTTT
TRBJ1-1,.,TRBV6-5,once,CASSYGLGTEAFF,TGTGCCAGCAGTTACGGATTGGGAACTGAAGCTTTCTTT
TRBJ1-1,.,TRBV24-1,once,CATSEQGGTEAFF,TGTGCCACCAGTGAACAGGGTGGCACTGAAGCTTTCTTT
TRBJ1-6,.,TRBV7-2,.,CASSLGPQLNSPLHF,TGTGCCAGCAGCTTAGGTCCGCAGCTTAATTCACCCCTCCACTTT
TRBJ1-1,.,TRBV3-1/TRBV3-2,once,CASSQSQATEAFF,TGTGCCAGCAGCCAATCCCAAGCCACTGAAGCTTTCTTT
TRBJ1-6,.,TRBV7-9,.,CASSPTLGDNSPLHF,TGTGCCAGCAGCCCGACCCTGGGGGATAATTCACCCCTCCACTTT
TRBJ1-6,.,TRBV5-6,.,CASSWDTTGSPLHF,TGTGCCAGCAGCTGGGACACTACTGGGTCACCCCTCCACTTT
TRBJ1-5,.,TRBV2,.,CASSAGLGKSRSNQPQHF,TGTGCCAGCAGTGCCGGACTGGGGAAATCGAGGAGCAATCAGCCCCAGCATTTT
TRBJ2-1,.,TRBV18,few,CASSPLGAYNEQFF,TGTGCCAGCTCACCATTGGGGGCCTACAATGAGCAGTTCTTC
TRBJ2-1,.,TRBV7-8,.,CASRTRRTADYNEQFF,TGTGCCAGCAGAACCCGGCGGACTGCCGACTACAATGAGCAGTTCTTC
TRBJ2-7,TRBD2,TRBV3-1/TRBV3-2,once,CASSPRTGRAEQYF,TGTGCCAGCAGCCCCCGGACGGGGAGGGCCGAGCAGTACTTC
TRBJ2-5,TRBD2,TRBV2,.,CASSDGLAGSIETQYF,TGTGCCAGCAGTGACGGACTAGCGGGGTCGATAGAGACCCAGTACTTC
TRBJ1-5,.,TRBV6-5,once,CAGGGSLRNQPQHF,TGTGCCGGAGGGGGATCCCTACGCAATCAGCCCCAGCATTTT
TRBJ2-7,.,TRBV2,few,CASRGDTYEQYF,TGTGCCAGCAGGGGGGATACCTACGAGCAGTACTTC
TRBJ1-6,.,TRBV11-2,.,CASSPEGGISPLHF,TGTGCCAGCAGCCCAGAAGGTGGGATCTCACCCCTCCACTTT
TRBJ1-5,.,TRBV7-8,.,CASSKGLIGNQPQHF,TGTGCCAGCAGCAAAGGGCTTATAGGCAATCAGCCCCAGCATTTT
TRBJ1-3,TRBD1,TRBV6-2/TRBV6-3,.,CASSSPTGTGNTIYF,TGTGCCAGCAGTTCCCCGACAGGGACTGGAAACACCATATATTTT
TRBJ1-1,TRBD1,TRBV29-1,.,CSGGRDSLTEAFF,TGCAGCGGGGGGAGGGACAGCCTCACTGAAGCTTTCTTT
TRBJ1-1,TRBD1,TRBV18,.,CASSPFGQGGGEAFF,TGTGCCAGCTCACCATTTGGACAGGGTGGTGGTGAAGCTTTCTTT
TRBJ1-1,TRBD1,TRBV7-8,.,CASNNRGPEAFF,TGTGCCAGCAATAACAGGGGGCCTGAAGCTTTCTTT
TRBJ1-1,TRBD1,TRBV5-6,few,CASRFRGTGSSEAFF,TGTGCCAGCAGATTCCGCGGGACAGGGTCCTCTGAAGCTTTCTTT
TRBJ2-1,.,TRBV3-1/TRBV3-2,.,CASSQGQSSYNEQFF,TGTGCCAGCAGCCAAGGACAGAGCTCCTACAATGAGCAGTTCTTC
TRBJ2-3,.,TRBV19,few,CASSLGGQTADTQYF,TGTGCCAGTAGCCTGGGCGGCCAAACCGCAGATACGCAGTATTTT